Listed here are 11 T cell receptor beta chains from one sample, sequenced in a study of blood T cell repertoires in COVID-19. TCRdb keeps only in-frame clones here, not all; method: immunoSEQ multiplex PCR. The sample shows around 78,000 clones, about nine tenths of them seen only once. The specimen sequenced was peripheral blood. The source of these receptors is an older woman with acute or convalescent COVID-19.

This rearrangement joins TRBV30 to TRBJ1-1, with 7 bases identical to TRBD1. CDR1 is GTSNPN, CDR2 SVGIG, per germline (reference sequence). Trimming took 0 bases from V and 14 from J; bases not matched to a gene: 30. This CDR3 comprises 19 residues. CDR3 sequence: CAWSVDRRAGGFMNTEVFF. The DNA of the CDR3 is TGTGCCTGGAGTGTGGACAGGCGCGCTGGTGGTTTTATGAACACTGAAGTCTTCTTT.

This clone has just a few counts. The chain joins TRBV4-3 to TRBJ2-1; TRBD2 matches at 7 bases. The CDR3 is 17 amino acids. The trim removed 0 bases at V and 3 bases at J, leaving 8 bases unmatched. The germline V gene has CDR1 LGHNA and CDR2 YSLEER. CDR3 protein: CASSQELWTSVYNEQFF. In DNA form, the CDR3 reads TGCGCCAGCAGCCAAGAGCTTTGGACTAGTGTCTACAATGAGCAGTTCTTC.

The gene calls are TRBV6-1 and TRBJ2-1; the match to TRBD2 covers 9 bases. The CDR3 runs 20 residues. Germline V lookup: CDR1 MNHNS, CDR2 SASEGT. Trimming cost V 2 bases and J 4 bases; bases outside gene matches: 18. CDR3: CASSEMVGGYTSGSYNEQFF. DNA for the CDR3: TGTGCCAGCAGTGAAATGGTTGGTGGTTATACTAGCGGGTCTTACAATGAGCAGTTCTTC.

The rearrangement links TRBV28 to TRBJ2-1, with TRBD2 matching over 7 bases. CDR1 MDHEN and CDR2 SYDVKM come from the germline V gene. CDR3 length equals 15 residues. V dropped 4 bases and J dropped 0; count of bases not matched to a gene: 3. The CDR3: CASSYTGGSYNEQFF. In DNA, the CDR3 is TGTGCCAGCAGTTATACGGGGGGCTCCTACAATGAGCAGTTCTTC.

The V gene is TRBV4-2, the J gene TRBJ2-2; 7 nucleotides align to TRBD2. Germline CDR1 reads LGHNA; CDR2 reads YNFKEQ. There are 16 residues in the CDR3. Trimming removed 1 base from V and 2 bases from J; junction bases left unmatched: 4. The CDR3, as DNA: TGTGCCAGCAGCCAAGGGCAGCGGGGAAACACCGGGGAGCTGTTTTTT. Translating gives CASSQGQRGNTGELFF.

The chain employs TRBV6-2 or TRBV6-3 and TRBJ2-2; 7 positions match TRBD1. CDR3 length: 17 residues. The germline gives CDR1 MNHEY, CDR2 SVGEGT. Trimming took 0 bases from V and 3 from J; bases not matched to a gene: 7. CDR3 region: CASSYSFDRVDTGELFF. The CDR3 nucleotides are TGTGCCAGCAGTTACTCGTTTGACAGGGTAGACACCGGGGAGCTGTTTTTT.

This chain connects TRBV11-2 to TRBJ2-7, with TRBD1 as a possible D gene (5 bases). V lost 0 bases and J lost 7, with 13 bases in between. Germline loops: CDR1 SGHAT, CDR2 FQNNGV. The CDR3 has 14 amino acids. The CDR3: CASSLEVRVGEQYF. The CDR3 region has the DNA TGTGCCAGCAGCTTAGAAGTCAGGGTAGGAGAGCAGTACTTC.

The rearrangement joins TRBV6-5 to TRBJ2-1, with TRBD1 identical over 9 bases. Germline V gives CDR1 MNHEY, CDR2 SVGAGI. CDR3 length: 14 residues. V lost 5 bases and J lost 5; bases outside the gene matches: 4. CDR3 in DNA: TGTGCCAGCAGTCCCGGGACAGGGAACAATGAGCAGTTCTTC. Protein sequence: CASSPGTGNNEQFF.

This chain links TRBV6-5 with TRBJ2-7, with D tentatively TRBD2 (5 bases). Germline V lookup: CDR1 MNHEY, CDR2 SVGAGI. V shed 6 bases and J shed 2 bases, with 11 bases lying between them. This CDR3 region has 13 residues. The CDR3 loop reads CASRRILAYEQYF. DNA of the CDR3: TGTGCCAGCAGAAGGATACTAGCCTACGAGCAGTACTTC.

The CDR3, as DNA: TGTGCCAGCAGCGTAGGTGGTCAGGGTTTTACCGGGGAGCTGTTTTTT. It is translated as CASSVGGQGFTGELFF. The chain is built from TRBV9 and TRBJ2-2, with D perhaps TRBD1 (5 bases). The V end was cut by 0 bases, the J end by 5 bases, with 14 bases between. The CDR3 loop spans 16 amino acids. CDR1 and CDR2 from the germline V gene are SGDLS and YYNGEE.

J is TRBJ1-5 and V is TRBV28; D uncertain. CDR1 is MDHEN and CDR2 is SYDVKM in the germline V gene. This CDR3 region has 12 residues. V lost 5 bases and J 16 bases, leaving 18 bases between the germline ends. CDR3 DNA sequence: TGTGCCAGCAGTGAAAACGGGAATTCGGACCATTTT. It specifies CASSENGNSDHF.